This T cell receptor beta chain was obtained from a study of blood T cell repertoires in COVID-19 (dated by TCRdb to the early 2020s). Concerning the study at large: The collaborator samples originated in the United States, Italy and Spain and spanned the acute and convalescent phases of COVID-19. Where available, HLA class I and class II types were taken from metadata supplied by the sample provider and were not determined by assay-based typing. A de-identified subject ID, COVID-19 status, age in years and sex were almost always included in the sample metadata. Deeply sampled blood TCRbeta repertoires from subjects exposed to, actively infected with, or recovered from COVID-19 were included in the dataset. The repertoires were released in a freely available public database meant as a resource for research on the immune response to SARS-CoV-2. The material from the prospective study consisted of cDNA or gDNA derived from T cells, B-cell-depleted T cells, or PBMCs. Samples were obtained from the ongoing ImmuneRACE study (first 160 participants) and from over 1,000 subjects provided by 6 global collaborators. The investigation overall reported the following: Clinical and demographic metadata were provided uncurated, with the amount varying by source and participant.

V loses 4 bases at its end and J loses 14 bases; junction bases beyond the gene matches: 12. The CDR3 contains 15 residues, cysteine and phenylalanine counted. Here the CDR3 DNA is all that survives: 45 bases in frame from base 1. The germline V gene supplies CDR1 SGDLS and CDR2 YYNGEE. TCRbeta CDR3 regions were amplified from genomic DNA using the immunoSEQ Assay, a bias-controlled multiplex PCR. The paper's processing steps were these. The number of nucleated cells in each sample was estimated by amplification of reference gene primers within the assay. To quantify the absolute abundance of each unique TCRbeta CDR3 rearrangement, sequence reads were collapsed and filtered. For each sample, productive Simpson clonality was calculated as the square root of Simpson's diversity index across productive rearrangements. TCRdb took this table from immuneACCESS and kept in-frame rearrangements with V and J called. Such tables lack part of the clones; where checked against another copy, unresolved V genes explain under half of the gap, and the rest is unexplained. V and J calls and clone size follow that table, whereas D and trimming were derived from the DNA. A total of some 150,000 clones appear in this sample, 80% to 85% of them only once. The ten largest account for roughly 2.6% of the sample.

This clone appeared a single time. The antigen it binds to is not known. Base-call qualities are not available, and no considerably larger clone is one nucleotide away. Collaborating institutions collected whole blood in K2EDTA tubes following their own protocols. For TCRbeta analysis, collaborators shipped samples in one of three forms: frozen whole blood, isolated PBMCs, or DNA extracted from either of those sample types. This sequence originates from a human donor with acute or convalescent COVID-19. The donor label of this sample is uncertain. Here the chain combines TRBV9 and TRBJ2-1; 13 bases in between match TRBD2. The sample comprised peripheral blood. The DNA sequence is given as TGTGCCAGCAGCTCCCCCGGGACTAGCGGGAATCGGAAGTTCTTC. Its protein is CASSSPGTSGNRKFF. This CDR3, with the reference TRBV9 and TRBJ2-1 proteins standing in past its ends, gives the full variable domain DSGVTQTPKHLITATGQRVTLRCSPRSGDLSVYWYQQSLDQGLQFLIQYYNGEERAKGNILERFSAQQFPDLHSELNLSSLELGDSALYFCASSSPGTSGNRKFFGPGTRLTVL.